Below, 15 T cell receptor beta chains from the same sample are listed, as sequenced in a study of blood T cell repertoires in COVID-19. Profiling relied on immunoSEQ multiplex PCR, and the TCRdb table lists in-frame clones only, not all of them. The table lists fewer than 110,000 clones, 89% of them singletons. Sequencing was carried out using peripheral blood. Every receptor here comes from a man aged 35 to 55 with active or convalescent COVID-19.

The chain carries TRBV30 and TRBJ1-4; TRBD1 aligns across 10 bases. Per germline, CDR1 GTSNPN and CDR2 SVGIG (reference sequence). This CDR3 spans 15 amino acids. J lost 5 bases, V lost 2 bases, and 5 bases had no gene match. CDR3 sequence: CAWSWDRGPNEKLFF. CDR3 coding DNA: TGTGCCTGGAGTTGGGACAGGGGACCGAATGAAAAACTGTTTTTT. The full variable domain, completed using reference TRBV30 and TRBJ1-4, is SQTIHQWPATLVQPVGSPLSLECTVEGTSNPNLYWYRQAAGRGLQLLFYSVGIGQISSEVPQNLSASRPQDRQFILSSKKLLLSDSGFYLCAWSWDRGPNEKLFFGSGTQLSVL.

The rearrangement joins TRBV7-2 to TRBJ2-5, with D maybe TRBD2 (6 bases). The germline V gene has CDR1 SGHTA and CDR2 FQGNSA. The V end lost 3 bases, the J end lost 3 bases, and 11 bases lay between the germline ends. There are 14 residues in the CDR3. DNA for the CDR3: TGTGCCAGCAGCTTCGGGACTCCCAAAGAGACCCAGTACTTC. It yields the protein CASSFGTPKETQYF. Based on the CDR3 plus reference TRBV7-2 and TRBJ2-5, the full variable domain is GAGVSQSPSNKVTEKGKDVELRCDPISGHTALYWYRQSLGQGLEFLIYFQGNSAPDKSGLPSDRFSAERTGGSVSTLTIQRTQQEDSAVYLCASSFGTPKETQYFGPGTRLLVL.

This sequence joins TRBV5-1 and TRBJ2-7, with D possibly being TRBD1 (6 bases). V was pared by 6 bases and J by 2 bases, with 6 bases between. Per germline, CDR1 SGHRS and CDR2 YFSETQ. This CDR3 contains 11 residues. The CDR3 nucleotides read TGCGCCAGCAAGGGGGCCTACGAGCAGTACTTC. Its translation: CASKGAYEQYF. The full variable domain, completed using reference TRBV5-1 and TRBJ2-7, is KAGVTQTPRYLIKTRGQQVTLSCSPISGHRSVSWYQQTPGQGLQFLFEYFSETQRNKGNFPGRFSGRQFSNSRSEMNVSTLELGDSALYLCASKGAYEQYFGPGTRLTVT.

The CDR3 is CASSSVTYEQYF. The CDR3 DNA follows: TGTGCCAGCAGTTCTGTTACCTACGAGCAGTACTTC. The rearrangement joins TRBV28 to TRBJ2-7; D not certain. Germline CDR1 is MDHEN and CDR2 is SYDVKM. With 4 bases removed from V and 2 bases from J, the gap between germline ends came to 6 bases. The CDR3 runs 12 residues.

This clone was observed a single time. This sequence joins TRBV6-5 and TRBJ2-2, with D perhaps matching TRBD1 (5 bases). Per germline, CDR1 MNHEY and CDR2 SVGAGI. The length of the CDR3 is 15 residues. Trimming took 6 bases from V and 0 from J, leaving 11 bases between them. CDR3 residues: CASRAGPANTGELFF. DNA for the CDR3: TGTGCCAGCAGGGCAGGGCCCGCGAACACCGGGGAGCTGTTTTTT.

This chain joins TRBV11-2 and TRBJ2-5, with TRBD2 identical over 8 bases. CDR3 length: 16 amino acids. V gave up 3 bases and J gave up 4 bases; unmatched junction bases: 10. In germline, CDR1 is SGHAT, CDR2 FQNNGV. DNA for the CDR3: TGTGCCAGCAGCTTTGGTCTGGGAGCGGGAGTAGAGACCCAGTACTTC. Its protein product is CASSFGLGAGVETQYF.

The CDR3 here is CASSLGGGPYEQYF. DNA for the CDR3: TGTGCCAGCAGTCTCGGGGGGGGTCCCTACGAGCAGTACTTC. The V and J genes are TRBV28 and TRBJ2-7, with TRBD2 matching 8 bases. The CDR3 runs 14 residues. V lost 5 bases to trimming and J lost 2 bases; unmatched junction nucleotides: 5. Per germline, CDR1 MDHEN and CDR2 SYDVKM.

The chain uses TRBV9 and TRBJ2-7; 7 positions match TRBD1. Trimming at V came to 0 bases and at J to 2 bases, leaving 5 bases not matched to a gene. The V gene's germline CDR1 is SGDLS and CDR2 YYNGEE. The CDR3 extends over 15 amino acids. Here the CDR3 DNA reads TGTGCCAGCAGCGTAGGAGGGGGACAGCCCTACGAGCAGTACTTC. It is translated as CASSVGGGQPYEQYF.

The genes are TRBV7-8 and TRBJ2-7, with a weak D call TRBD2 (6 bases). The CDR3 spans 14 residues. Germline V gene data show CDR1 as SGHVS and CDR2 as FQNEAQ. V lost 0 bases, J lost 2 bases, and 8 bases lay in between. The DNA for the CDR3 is TGTGCCAGCAGCTTAGCGGGGACTCCCTACGAGCAGTACTTC. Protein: CASSLAGTPYEQYF.

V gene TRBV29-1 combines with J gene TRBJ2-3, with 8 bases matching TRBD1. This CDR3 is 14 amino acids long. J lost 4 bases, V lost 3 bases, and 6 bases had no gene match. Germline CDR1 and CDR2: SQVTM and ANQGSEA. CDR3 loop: CSVDLGTGSDTQYF. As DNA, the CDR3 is TGCAGCGTTGATCTCGGGACAGGATCAGATACGCAGTATTTT.

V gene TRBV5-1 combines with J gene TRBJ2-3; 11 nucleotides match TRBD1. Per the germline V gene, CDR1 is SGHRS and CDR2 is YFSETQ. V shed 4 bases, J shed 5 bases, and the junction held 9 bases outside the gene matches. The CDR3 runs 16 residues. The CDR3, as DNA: TGCGCCAGCAGCCGGGGACAGGGGGTAGTTATAGATACGCAGTATTTT. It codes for CASSRGQGVVIDTQYF. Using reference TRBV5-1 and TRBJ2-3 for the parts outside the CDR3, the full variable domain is KAGVTQTPRYLIKTRGQQVTLSCSPISGHRSVSWYQQTPGQGLQFLFEYFSETQRNKGNFPGRFSGRQFSNSRSEMNVSTLELGDSALYLCASSRGQGVVIDTQYFGPGTRLTVL.

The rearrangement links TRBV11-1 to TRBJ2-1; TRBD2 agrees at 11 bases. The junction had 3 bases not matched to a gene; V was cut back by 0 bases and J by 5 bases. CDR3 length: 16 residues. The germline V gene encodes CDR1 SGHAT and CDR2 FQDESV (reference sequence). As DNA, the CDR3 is TGTGCCAGCAGCTTAGCGCAGACTAGCGGGAACAATGAGCAGTTCTTC. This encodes CASSLAQTSGNNEQFF.

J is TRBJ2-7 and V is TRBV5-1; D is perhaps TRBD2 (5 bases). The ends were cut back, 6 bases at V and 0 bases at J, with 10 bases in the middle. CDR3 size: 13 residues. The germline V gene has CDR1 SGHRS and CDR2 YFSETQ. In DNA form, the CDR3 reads TGCGCCAGCATGAGGGAATCCTCCTACGAGCAGTACTTC. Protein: CASMRESSYEQYF.

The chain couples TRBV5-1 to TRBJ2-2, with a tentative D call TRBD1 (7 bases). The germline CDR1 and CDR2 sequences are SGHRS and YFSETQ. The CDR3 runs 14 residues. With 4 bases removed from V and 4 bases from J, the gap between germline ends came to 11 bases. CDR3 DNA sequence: TGCGCCAGCAGCGTCCAGGGGGGCACCGGGGAGCTGTTTTTT. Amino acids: CASSVQGGTGELFF.

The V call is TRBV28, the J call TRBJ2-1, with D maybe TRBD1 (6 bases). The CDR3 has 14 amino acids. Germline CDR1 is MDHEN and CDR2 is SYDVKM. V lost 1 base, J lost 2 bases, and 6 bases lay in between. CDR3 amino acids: CASSLSGAYNEQFF. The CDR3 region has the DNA TGTGCCAGCAGTTTATCAGGGGCCTACAATGAGCAGTTCTTC.